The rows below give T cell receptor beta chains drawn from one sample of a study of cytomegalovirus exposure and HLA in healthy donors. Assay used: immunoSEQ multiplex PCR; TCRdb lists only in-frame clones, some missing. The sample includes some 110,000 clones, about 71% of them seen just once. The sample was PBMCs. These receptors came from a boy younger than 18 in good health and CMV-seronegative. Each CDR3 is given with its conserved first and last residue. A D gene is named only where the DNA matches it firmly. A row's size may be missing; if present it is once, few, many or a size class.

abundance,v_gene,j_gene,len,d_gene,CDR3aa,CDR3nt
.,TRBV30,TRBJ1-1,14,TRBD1,CAWKLIGGGAEAFF,TGTGCCTGGAAACTAATAGGGGGCGGGGCTGAAGCTTTCTTT
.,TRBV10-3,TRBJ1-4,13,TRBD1,CAIRPGQSEKLFF,TGTGCCATCAGACCGGGACAGAGTGAAAAACTGTTTTTT
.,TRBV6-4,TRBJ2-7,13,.,CASTGLGSYEQYF,TGTGCCAGCACGGGACTGGGTTCCTACGAGCAGTACTTC
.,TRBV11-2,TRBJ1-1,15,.,CASSLPGGANTEAFF,TGTGCCAGCAGCCTACCCGGGGGAGCGAACACTGAAGCTTTCTTT
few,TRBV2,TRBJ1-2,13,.,CASSGSGSYGYTF,TGTGCCAGCAGTGGTAGCGGGAGCTATGGCTACACCTTC
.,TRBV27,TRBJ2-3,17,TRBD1,CASLPDRGPQSTDTQYF,TGTGCCAGCCTACCGGACAGGGGACCCCAAAGCACAGATACGCAGTATTTT
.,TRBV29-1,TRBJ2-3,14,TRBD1,CSVEDRGNTDTQYF,TGCAGCGTTGAGGACAGGGGGAACACAGATACGCAGTATTTT
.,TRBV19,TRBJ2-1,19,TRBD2,CASSIASGGAISSYNEQFF,TGTGCCAGTAGTATAGCTAGCGGGGGGGCGATTTCTTCCTACAATGAGCAGTTCTTC
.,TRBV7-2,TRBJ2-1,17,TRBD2,CASSLVGLAGGGDEQFF,TGTGCCAGCAGCTTAGTCGGACTAGCGGGGGGAGGGGATGAGCAGTTCTTC
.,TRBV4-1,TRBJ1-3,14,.,CASSQGDSGNTIYF,TGCGCCAGCAGCCAGGGAGACTCTGGAAACACCATATATTTT
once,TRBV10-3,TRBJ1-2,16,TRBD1,CAIRPTQGEQNYGYTF,TGTGCCATCAGGCCGACTCAGGGGGAACAGAACTATGGCTACACCTTC
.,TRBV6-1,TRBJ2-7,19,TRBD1,CASSEGHPIGTGSSYEQYF,TGTGCCAGCAGTGAAGGACACCCCATCGGGACAGGGAGCTCCTACGAGCAGTACTTC
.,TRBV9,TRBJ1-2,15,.,CASSVEVGSGYGYTF,TGTGCCAGCAGCGTAGAAGTGGGAAGCGGCTATGGCTACACCTTC
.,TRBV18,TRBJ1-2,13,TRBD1,CASSPGQGDGYTF,TGTGCCAGCTCACCAGGACAGGGGGATGGCTACACCTTC
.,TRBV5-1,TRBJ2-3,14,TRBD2,CASSNGGSTDTQYF,TGCGCCAGCAGCAACGGGGGGAGCACAGATACGCAGTATTTT
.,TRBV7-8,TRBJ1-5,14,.,CASSLDGIYQPQHF,TGTGCCAGCAGCTTAGACGGGATCTATCAGCCCCAGCATTTT
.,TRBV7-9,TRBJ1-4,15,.,CASSLDFGGNEKLFF,TGTGCCAGCAGCTTAGACTTCGGCGGTAATGAAAAACTGTTTTTT
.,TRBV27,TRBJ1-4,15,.,CASSLYPRTNEKLFF,TGTGCCAGCAGTTTATATCCGAGAACTAATGAAAAACTGTTTTTT
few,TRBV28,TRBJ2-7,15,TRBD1,CASSDRVGGYYEQYF,TGTGCCAGCAGTGACAGGGTAGGTGGGTACTACGAGCAGTACTTC
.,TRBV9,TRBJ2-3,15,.,CASSAQRTSTDTQYF,TGTGCCAGCAGCGCCCAGCGGACTAGCACAGATACGCAGTATTTT
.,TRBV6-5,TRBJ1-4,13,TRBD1,CANPGQRDEKLFF,TGTGCCAACCCGGGACAGAGGGACGAAAAACTGTTTTTT
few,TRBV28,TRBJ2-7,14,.,CASSLSGHSYEQYF,TGTGCCAGCAGTCTTTCGGGACACTCCTACGAGCAGTACTTC
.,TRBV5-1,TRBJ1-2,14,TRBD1,CASSLAGTGDGYTF,TGCGCCAGCAGCTTGGCCGGGACAGGGGACGGCTACACCTTC
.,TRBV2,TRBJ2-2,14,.,CASTPRGNTGELFF,TGTGCCAGCACCCCTCGGGGAAACACCGGGGAGCTGTTTTTT
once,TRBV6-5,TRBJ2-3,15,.,CASSYSPLGADTQYF,TGTGCCAGCAGTTACTCGCCACTAGGTGCAGATACGCAGTATTTT
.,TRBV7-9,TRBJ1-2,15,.,CASSFRGNPNYGYTF,TGTGCCAGCAGCTTCCGAGGGAACCCTAACTATGGCTACACCTTC
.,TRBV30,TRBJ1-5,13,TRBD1,CAWSGQGSQPQHF,TGTGCCTGGAGTGGACAGGGGAGTCAGCCCCAGCATTTT
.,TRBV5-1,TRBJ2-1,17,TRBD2,CASSQSSLAGYYNEQFF,TGCGCCAGCAGCCAAAGCTCACTAGCGGGCTACTACAATGAGCAGTTCTTC
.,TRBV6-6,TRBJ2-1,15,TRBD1,CASSYTGGSYNEQFF,TGTGCCAGCAGTTACACAGGGGGCTCCTACAATGAGCAGTTCTTC
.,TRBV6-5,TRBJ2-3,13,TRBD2,CASRRTRGDTQYF,TGTGCCAGCAGACGGACTAGAGGAGATACGCAGTATTTT
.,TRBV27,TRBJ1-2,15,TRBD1,CASSGPGQESYGYTF,TGTGCCAGCAGTGGCCCGGGACAGGAGAGCTATGGCTACACCTTC
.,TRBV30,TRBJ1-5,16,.,CAWSVRGGLGNQPQHF,TGTGCCTGGAGTGTACGAGGGGGTCTGGGCAATCAGCCCCAGCATTTT
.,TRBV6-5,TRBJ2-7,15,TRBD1,CASSRSPGQSYEQYF,TGTGCCAGCAGCCGGTCCCCGGGACAGTCCTACGAGCAGTACTTC
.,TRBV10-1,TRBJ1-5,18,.,CASTPKGGPSRSNQPQHF,TGCGCCAGCACCCCAAAAGGGGGACCTTCAAGAAGCAATCAGCCCCAGCATTTT
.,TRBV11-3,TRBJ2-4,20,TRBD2,CASSYRLAGWLRSAKNIQYF,TGTGCCAGCAGCTATAGACTAGCGGGTTGGCTCCGGTCGGCCAAAAACATTCAGTACTTC
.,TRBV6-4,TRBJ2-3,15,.,CASSDSLGTTDTQYF,TGTGCCAGCAGTGACTCGCTAGGTACCACAGATACGCAGTATTTT
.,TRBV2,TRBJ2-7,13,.,CASSKSESYEQYF,TGTGCCAGCAGTAAAAGCGAGAGCTACGAGCAGTACTTC
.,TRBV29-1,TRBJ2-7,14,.,CSVGTLFPSYEQYF,TGCAGCGTAGGGACACTTTTCCCCTCCTACGAGCAGTACTTC
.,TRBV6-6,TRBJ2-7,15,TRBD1,CASSYSQGVYYEQYF,TGTGCCAGCAGTTACTCACAGGGGGTGTACTACGAGCAGTACTTC
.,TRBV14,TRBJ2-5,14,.,CASSRRTNQETQYF,TGTGCCAGCAGCCGCCGGACTAACCAAGAGACCCAGTACTTC
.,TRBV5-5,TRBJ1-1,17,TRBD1,CASSLVGQRGGNTEAFF,TGTGCCAGCAGCTTGGTGGGACAGCGAGGCGGGAACACTGAAGCTTTCTTT
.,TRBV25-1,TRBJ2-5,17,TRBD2,CASSEGPPPGLQETQYF,TGTGCCAGCAGTGAAGGCCCCCCACCGGGACTACAAGAGACCCAGTACTTC
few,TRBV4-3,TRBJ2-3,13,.,CASSPQTTDTQYF,TGCGCCAGCAGCCCACAGACCACAGATACGCAGTATTTT
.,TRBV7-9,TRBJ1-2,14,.,CASTRGGQGNGYTF,TGTGCCAGCACCCGAGGAGGGCAGGGAAATGGCTACACCTTC
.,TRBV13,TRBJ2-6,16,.,CASTPGLLLGANVLTF,TGTGCCAGCACCCCGGGGTTACTACTCGGGGCCAACGTCCTGACTTTC
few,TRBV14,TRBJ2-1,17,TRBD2,CASSQEQGLAGGGEQFF,TGTGCCAGCAGCCAAGAACAGGGACTAGCGGGAGGTGGTGAGCAGTTCTTC
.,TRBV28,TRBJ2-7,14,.,CASTTVTRLYEQYF,TGTGCCAGCACCACTGTAACTAGGTTATACGAGCAGTACTTC
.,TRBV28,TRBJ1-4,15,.,CASSKTRAGNEKLFF,TGTGCCAGCAGCAAGACCCGGGCGGGTAATGAAAAACTGTTTTTT
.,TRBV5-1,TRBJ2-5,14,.,CASSLVGLQETQYF,TGCGCCAGCAGCTTGGTGGGACTTCAAGAGACCCAGTACTTC
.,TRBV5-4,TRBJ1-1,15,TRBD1,CASSRMDRGNTEAFF,TGTGCCAGCAGCCGAATGGACAGGGGGAACACTGAAGCTTTCTTT
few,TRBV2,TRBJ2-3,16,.,CASSEARTISTDTQYF,TGTGCCAGCAGTGAAGCGAGGACTATCAGCACAGATACGCAGTATTTT
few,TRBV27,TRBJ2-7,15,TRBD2,CASSFRTSGPYEQYF,TGTGCCAGCAGTTTTAGGACTAGCGGGCCCTACGAGCAGTACTTC
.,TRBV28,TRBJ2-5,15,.,CASSFALARGETQYF,TGTGCCAGCAGTTTCGCGCTAGCCCGAGGGGAGACCCAGTACTTC
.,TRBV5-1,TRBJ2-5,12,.,CASRYGQETQYF,TGCGCCAGCAGGTACGGGCAAGAGACCCAGTACTTC
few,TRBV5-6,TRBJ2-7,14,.,CASSLGGSSYEQYF,TGTGCCAGCAGCTTGGGCGGTAGCTCCTACGAGCAGTACTTC
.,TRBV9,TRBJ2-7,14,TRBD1,CASSPYGTAIEQYF,TGTGCCAGCAGCCCTTATGGGACAGCTATCGAGCAGTACTTC
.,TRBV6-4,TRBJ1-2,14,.,CASSPDRTNYGYTF,TGTGCCAGCAGTCCCGACAGAACTAACTATGGCTACACCTTC
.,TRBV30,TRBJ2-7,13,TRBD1,CACPGQASYEQYF,TGTGCCTGCCCTGGACAGGCCTCCTACGAGCAGTACTTC
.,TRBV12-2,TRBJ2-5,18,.,CASRPLGWGLPPQETQYF,TGTGCAAGTCGCCCCCTCGGGTGGGGACTGCCGCCCCAAGAGACCCAGTACTTC
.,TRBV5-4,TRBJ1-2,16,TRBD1,CASSFKSPGGDYGYTF,TGTGCCAGCAGCTTTAAGTCCCCAGGGGGCGACTATGGCTACACCTTC